These 5 T cell receptor beta chains came from one sample sequenced in a study of blood T cell repertoires in COVID-19. The assay was immunoSEQ multiplex PCR, and TCRdb's table has in-frame clones only and misses some. The sample contains 60,000 to 65,000 clones, 74% of which appear only once. The sample taken for sequencing was peripheral blood. These TCRs come from a woman older than 75 with acute or convalescent COVID-19.

CDR3 loop: CASSKTGGPGYGYTF. The CDR3 region has the DNA TGTGCCAGCAGTAAAACAGGGGGCCCGGGCTATGGCTACACCTTC. The V call is TRBV27, the J call TRBJ1-2, with 9 bases lining up with TRBD1. The trim removed 5 bases at V and 4 bases at J, leaving 8 bases unmatched. Germline V CDR1 and CDR2: MNHEY, SMNVEV (reference sequence). This CDR3 contains 15 residues.

The chain employs TRBV4-2 and TRBJ1-3; 8 bases line up with TRBD1. The CDR3 covers 15 residues. Germline V lookup: CDR1 LGHNA, CDR2 YNFKEQ. The J segment lost 1 base and the V segment lost 4 bases, leaving 3 bases of the junction unmatched. The CDR3 nucleotides are TGTGCCAGCAGCCCAAGGACAGGGTCTGGAAACACCATATATTTT. This translates into CASSPRTGSGNTIYF.

This clone was detected a few times. The genes are TRBV7-3 and TRBJ2-1, with TRBD2 identical over 9 bases. This CDR3 is built from 17 residues. The ends lost 5 bases at V and 9 bases at J; junction bases unmatched: 17. Germline CDR1 reads SGHTA; CDR2 reads FQGTGA. CDR3 amino acids: CASSLRGGSGSLGEQFF. The CDR3, as DNA: TGTGCCAGCAGCCTTAGGGGGGGTAGCGGGAGCCTTGGTGAGCAGTTCTTC.

This clone is categorized as medium-sized (0.01 to 0.1%). The chain combines TRBV6-6 with TRBJ2-3; D is possibly TRBD2 (5 bases). Trimming shortened V by 7 bases and J by 1 base, and 18 bases separated the two germline ends. This CDR3 contains 16 residues. The germline V gene has CDR1 MNHNY and CDR2 SVGAGI (reference sequence). Here the CDR3 DNA reads TGTGCCAGCACCAGAACCCGCCCGAGGGGCACAGATACGCAGTATTTT. Amino acid sequence: CASTRTRPRGTDTQYF.

The J gene is TRBJ1-2, the V gene TRBV6-5; 7 bases align to TRBD1. The V gene's germline CDR1 is MNHEY and CDR2 SVGAGI. Germline trimming cut 0 bases from V and 6 bases from J; bases unmatched to any gene: 7. CDR3 length: 15 residues. CDR3 residues: CASSYSTGRFHGYTF. The DNA of the CDR3 is TGTGCCAGCAGTTACTCGACAGGGCGTTTTCATGGCTACACCTTC.